This T cell receptor beta chain originates from a study of T cell clonality in common variable immunodeficiency. Whole-study findings and limits: Shared TCRbeta clones were fewer between CVID subjects than controls. Links between repertoire features and CVID complications were heterogeneity-limited. Reportedly, TCR beta sequences from common variable immunodeficiency showed fewer deletions and N-nucleotide insertions. T cell subpopulation sequencing would be needed to explain CVID clonality.

This clone appeared many times. What it recognizes is unknown. Sequencing ends 3 residues short of the CDR3 end; the germline J gene provides the rest. Produced via immunoSEQ multiplex PCR; TCRdb's table is partial and in-frame only. The table lists 50,000 to 60,000 clones, with no singletons. CDR1 is DFQATT and CDR2 is SNEGSKA in the germline V gene (reference sequence). The CDR3 is made up of 14 amino acids. The sequence was collected from a person between 18 and 75 years old in good health. Sequenced material: peripheral blood mononuclear cells. The chain links TRBV20-1 to TRBJ2-2; D is ambiguous. The CDR3 loop is CSARSERTNEKLFF. Incomplete CDR3 DNA: TGCAGTGCTAGAAGCGAGAGAACTAATGAAAAG.